This T cell receptor (beta chain) was obtained from a study of OX40 agonist ivuxolimab in advanced cancers. Data came from immunoSEQ multiplex PCR; TCRdb stores just in-frame clones and leaves some out. The repertoire includes 13,000 or so clones, roughly two thirds of them detected once, and over 20% sits in the top ten. CDR3 size: 13 residues. With 10 bases removed from V and 1 base from J, the gap between germline ends came to 13 bases. Germline V gene data show CDR1 as MNHEY and CDR2 as SVGAGI. Sequences were derived from CD4+ or CD8+ T cells sorted from blood, sampled in a trial of the OX40 agonist ivuxolimab. The rearrangement uses TRBV6-5 and TRBJ1-1, with D unclear. The TCR was taken from an adult with an advanced solid tumor such as melanoma, head and neck, liver or kidney cancer. CDR3 nucleotides: TGTGCCACCCAAGACGGGCAGAACACTGAAGCTTTCTTT. This gives the protein CATQDGQNTEAFF.